This T cell receptor (beta chain) came from a study of T cell repertoires in cytomegalovirus infection. Across the whole study: Recently identified HLA-C-restricted CMV epitopes and well-studied HLA-B-restricted CMV epitopes were used by the study. Public TCR beta signatures marked donors with CMV infection and the matching HLA. General study results and limits: Based on cumulative public TCR beta family frequency, carriers of CMV plus the relevant HLA were identified. There were HLA-C-restricted CMV-specific TCR beta clonotypes dominating the ex vivo response.

Each CDR3 protein gets one entry after TCRdb re-called the reads with MiXCR. Of 450,000 to 650,000 distinct CDR3 sequences in the sample, roughly 42% are singletons; the top ten hold about 46%. The V gene's germline CDR1 is SGHTA and CDR2 FQGNSA. Trimming took 5 bases from V and 3 from J, leaving 14 bases between them. CDR3 length: 14 residues. A word on this clonotype: Its specificity is unknown.

The sequence derives from a human donor in good health (CMV status not recorded). Some clones in this sample may be carry-over from other donors' samples. The input for sequencing was cultured PBMCs, taken from culture after CMV antigen stimulation. The V gene is TRBV7-2, the J gene TRBJ2-7, with a possible D match to TRBD2 (6 bases). This CDR3 is CASSPGLSYYEQYF. The CDR3 nucleotides read TGTGCCAGCAGCCCTGGACTATCCTACTACGAGCAGTACTTC.